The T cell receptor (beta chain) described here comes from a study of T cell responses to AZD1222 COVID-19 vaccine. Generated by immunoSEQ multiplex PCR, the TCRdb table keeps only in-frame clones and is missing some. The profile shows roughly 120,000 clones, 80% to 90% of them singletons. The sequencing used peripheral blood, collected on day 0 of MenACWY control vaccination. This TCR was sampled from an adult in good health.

The CDR3 coding sequence is TGTGCCTGGAGTGTATCCCGCAGGACCGCCATAAACTATGGCTACACCTTC. It yields the protein CAWSVSRRTAINYGYTF. The chain uses TRBV30 and TRBJ1-2; D unclear. Trimming shortened V by 0 bases and J by 2 bases, and 19 bases separated the two germline ends. CDR1 and CDR2 (germline): GTSNPN, SVGIG (reference sequence). The CDR3 spans 17 residues.